A single sample is the source of the 20 T cell receptor beta chains below, sequenced in a study of cytomegalovirus exposure and HLA in healthy donors. 13 Jbeta primers and 60 Vbeta primers were used for the PCR. Repertoires were generated with immunoSEQ multiplex PCR, while TCRdb's copy carries only in-frame clones and drops some. The sample yields about 280,000 clones, about 87% seen once. Sequencing was carried out using PBMCs. These receptor sequences come from a woman between 18 and 29 years old in good health and CMV-seronegative.

The chain is built from TRBV2 and TRBJ1-5, with D unclear. Germline V CDR1 and CDR2: SNHLY, FYNNEI. The CDR3 loop spans 13 amino acids. Trimming left V 4 bases short and J 6 bases short, with 10 bases between. CDR3 sequence (DNA): TGTGCCAGCAGTGGCGGAGAAAGTCAGCCCCAGCATTTT. Translation gives CASSGGESQPQHF.

The chain combines TRBV9 with TRBJ1-1; D remains ambiguous. This CDR3 region has 13 residues. In germline, CDR1 is SGDLS, CDR2 YYNGEE. Trimming left V 1 base short and J 3 bases short, with 7 bases between. CDR3 sequence reads: CASSVRRDTEAFF. CDR3 nucleotide sequence: TGTGCCAGCAGCGTAAGGAGGGACACTGAAGCTTTCTTT.

V and J are TRBV6-5 and TRBJ2-2, with TRBD1 matching 8 bases. V lost 6 bases to trimming and J lost 1 base; unmatched junction nucleotides: 4. This CDR3 region has 15 residues. Germline-derived CDR1 and CDR2 are MNHEY and SVGAGI. The CDR3 nucleotides are TGTGCCAGCAGAATTGGACAGGGGAACACCGGGGAGCTGTTTTTT. Protein sequence: CASRIGQGNTGELFF.

The chain combines TRBV30 with TRBJ2-3; the match to TRBD1 covers 8 bases. The CDR3 runs to 13 residues. The germline CDR1 and CDR2 sequences are GTSNPN and SVGIG (reference sequence). J gave up 5 bases and V 8 bases, and 9 bases lay outside the gene matches. In DNA, the CDR3 is TGTGCCGGGGAGGCAGGGGGCTTAGATACGCAGTATTTT. It is translated as CAGEAGGLDTQYF. Complete variable domain (other parts from reference TRBV30 and TRBJ2-3): SQTIHQWPATLVQPVGSPLSLECTVEGTSNPNLYWYRQAAGRGLQLLFYSVGIGQISSEVPQNLSASRPQDRQFILSSKKLLLSDSGFYLCAGEAGGLDTQYFGPGTRLTVL.

The chain employs TRBV5-4 and TRBJ2-3; D is unclear. Germline CDR1 and CDR2: SGHNT and YYREEE (reference sequence). Trimming stripped 7 bases from V and 0 bases from J, with 9 bases between. The CDR3 runs 13 residues. This chain's CDR3 is CASEEPSTDTQYF. CDR3 nucleotide sequence: TGTGCCAGCGAGGAGCCTAGCACAGATACGCAGTATTTT.

The V call is TRBV7-9, the J call TRBJ2-7, with TRBD1 identical over 8 bases. Germline loops: CDR1 SEHNR, CDR2 FQNEAQ (reference sequence). The J segment lost 6 bases and the V segment lost 4 bases, leaving 8 bases of the junction unmatched. This CDR3 is built from 14 residues. CDR3 amino acids: CASSSDRVPVEQYF. The CDR3 DNA reads as TGTGCCAGCAGCTCGGACAGGGTACCGGTCGAGCAGTACTTC.

V gene TRBV4-2 combines with J gene TRBJ2-1; 9 positions match TRBD1. CDR1 and CDR2 (germline): LGHNA, YNFKEQ. The CDR3 spans 15 residues. The V gene end was trimmed by 1 base and the J gene end by 6 bases; junction bases not matched to a gene: 4. The CDR3 loop reads CASSQGDRGGNEQFF. In DNA, the CDR3 is TGTGCCAGCAGCCAAGGAGACAGGGGGGGCAATGAGCAGTTCTTC.

This chain links TRBV7-6 with TRBJ2-3, with D possibly being TRBD1 (7 bases). The V end lost 0 bases, the J end lost 2 bases, and 12 bases lay between the germline ends. Germline V gene sequence: CDR1 SGHVS, CDR2 FNYEAQ. The CDR3 consists of 16 residues. In nucleotides, the CDR3 is TGTGCCAGCAGCTTAGCTGCAGGGGGGTACACAGATACGCAGTATTTT. Translating it yields CASSLAAGGYTDTQYF. Combining the CDR3 with reference TRBV7-6 and TRBJ2-3 gives the whole variable domain GAGVSQSPRYKVTKRGQDVALRCDPISGHVSLYWYRQALGQGPEFLTYFNYEAQQDKSGLPNDRFSAERPEGSISTLTIQRTEQRDSAMYRCASSLAAGGYTDTQYFGPGTRLTVL.

The V call is TRBV28, the J call TRBJ2-1, with D possibly being TRBD1 (6 bases). Trimming removed 6 bases at V and 12 bases at J, with 21 bases between. Germline V gene sequence: CDR1 MDHEN, CDR2 SYDVKM. The CDR3 is 14 residues long. The CDR3 sequence is CASSLISPRGWQFF. The CDR3 DNA reads TGTGCCAGCAGCCTTATCAGCCCCAGGGGTTGGCAGTTCTTC.

The V and J genes are TRBV6-4 and TRBJ1-1, with D possibly TRBD1 on 6 matching bases. CDR3 length: 17 residues. In germline, CDR1 is MRHNA, CDR2 SNTAGT. V shed 6 bases and J shed 2 bases, with 22 bases lying between them. CDR3 coding DNA: TGTGCCAGCAGAAGACAGGAGCAAGCTGAGAATAACACTGAAGCTTTCTTT. Encoded protein: CASRRQEQAENNTEAFF.

This chain uses TRBV6-5 with TRBJ2-7; 9 bases agree with TRBD1. The germline V gene encodes CDR1 MNHEY and CDR2 SVGAGI. The CDR3 contains 15 residues. V lost 7 bases to trimming and J lost 7 bases; unmatched junction nucleotides: 14. Here the CDR3 reads CASNTPTGGAGEQYF. DNA of the CDR3: TGTGCCAGCAATACACCTACAGGGGGCGCGGGGGAGCAGTACTTC.

V gene TRBV12-5 combines with J gene TRBJ2-7; 8 bases line up with TRBD2. The CDR3 totals 13 residues. The V and J ends lost 8 bases and 7 bases, in that order; junction bases with no gene match: 10. Germline assignment: CDR1 LGHNT and CDR2 FRNRAP. The CDR3: CASSWRSGGEQYF. In DNA form, the CDR3 reads TGTGCTAGTAGTTGGCGTTCGGGGGGGGAGCAGTACTTC.

This chain connects TRBV6-5 to TRBJ1-2, with D tentatively TRBD1 (6 bases). The CDR3 is made up of 14 amino acids. Germline V gene lookup returns CDR1 MNHEY and CDR2 SVGAGI. Trimming left V 8 bases short and J 8 bases short, with 21 bases between. CDR3 residues: CASGLKLGGRGYTF. The CDR3 DNA reads TGTGCCAGCGGCCTGAAATTGGGGGGGCGAGGCTACACCTTC.

CDR3 residues: CASSPGLESTDTQYF. The DNA of the CDR3 is TGTGCCAGCAGCCCCGGACTAGAGAGCACAGATACGCAGTATTTT. The chain combines TRBV13 with TRBJ2-3, with 7 bases lining up with TRBD2. Losses at the gene ends were 5 bases for V and 0 bases for J; bases not matched to a gene: 5. The CDR3 sequence is 15 residues long. CDR1 is PRHDT, CDR2 FYEKMQ, per germline (reference sequence).

The chain uses TRBV6-1 and TRBJ2-7; D unclear. The CDR3 contains 17 residues. Trimming took off 0 bases at V and 5 bases at J, with 20 bases between the two ends. Germline CDR1 is MNHNS and CDR2 is SASEGT. The CDR3 DNA is TGTGCCAGCAGTGAAGCGCGCGCGATCCGGGTTTGGAACGAGCAGTACTTC. As protein: CASSEARAIRVWNEQYF.

The J gene is TRBJ1-5, the V gene TRBV6-1; D unclear. The germline gives CDR1 MNHNS, CDR2 SASEGT. The CDR3 sequence is 11 residues long. V lost 4 bases and J 11 bases, leaving 9 bases between the germline ends. In DNA, the CDR3 is TGTGCCAGCAGTGCGTCAGGTGCCCAGCATTTT. It specifies CASSASGAQHF.

The gene calls are TRBV5-1 and TRBJ1-2, with D hard to call. The CDR3 is made up of 14 amino acids. V was shortened by 1 base and J by 7 bases, with 14 bases between the two germline ends. The germline gives CDR1 SGHRS, CDR2 YFSETQ. DNA of the CDR3: TGCGCCAGCAGCTTGTCCGGCTGGGAGGGTGGCTACACCTTC. This codes for CASSLSGWEGGYTF.

This clone was observed a single time. The gene calls are TRBV30 and TRBJ2-1; tentatively, D is TRBD1 (6 bases). Trimming took off 5 bases at V and 3 bases at J, with 11 bases between the two ends. The CDR3 runs to 13 residues. Germline-derived CDR1 and CDR2 are GTSNPN and SVGIG (reference sequence). CDR3 sequence reads: CAWHSGDYNEQFF. The CDR3 coding sequence is TGTGCCTGGCACTCAGGGGACTACAATGAGCAGTTCTTC.

The chain employs TRBV5-6 and TRBJ2-5; 10 positions agree with TRBD2. The V and J ends lost 0 bases and 1 base, in that order; junction bases with no gene match: 9. In germline, CDR1 is SGHDT, CDR2 YYEEEE. The CDR3 is 18 residues long. CDR3 residues: CASSLDPSGGSLQETQYF. CDR3 nucleotide sequence: TGTGCCAGCAGCTTGGACCCTAGCGGGGGTAGCCTCCAAGAGACCCAGTACTTC. The variable domain in full, with the rest retrieved from reference TRBV5-6 and TRBJ2-5, is DAGVTQSPTHLIKTRGQQVTLRCSPKSGHDTVSWYQQALGQGPQFIFQYYEEEERQRGNFPDRFSGHQFPNYSSELNVNALLLGDSALYLCASSLDPSGGSLQETQYFGPGTRLLVL.

V gene TRBV2 combines with J gene TRBJ1-4; tentative D call: TRBD1 (6 bases). The CDR3 consists of 22 residues. Trimming took 3 bases from V and 5 from J, leaving 34 bases between them. Germline CDR1 and CDR2: SNHLY and FYNNEI. The DNA for the CDR3 is TGTGCCAGCAGTGAGTTTCTGGGAACAGGGCTGCTTAAAAGACTCGAAAATGAAAAACTGTTTTTT. Its translation is CASSEFLGTGLLKRLENEKLFF.